Shown below are 29 T cell receptor beta chains from a single sample sequenced in a study of beta chain bispecific antibodies for T cell cancers (dated by TCRdb to the early 2020s). Sample treatment or condition, as interpreted from the label and publication: alpha-CD19 control bispecific (anti-CD19 x anti-CD3). T cells were expanded from blood mononuclear cells for 2 to 4 days using either anti-CD3 antibody OKT3 or CD3/CD28 Dynabeads. The study at large found these results: Every sequenced sample was a mix of normal T cells and leukemia cell line cells, and most of the targeted TRBV signal originated from the leukemia cells instead of the normal T cells.

The protocol used for the library was 5' RACE. Sequencing instrument: Illumina MiSeq. TCRdb took the public reads, trimmed them with fastp at Q25, ran MiXCR for clone calling and kept in-frame beta chains. Here each entry gathers all rows of one CDR3 protein and keeps the most common genes and DNA. A total of several thousand distinct CDR3 sequences appear in this sample, roughly 2.2% of them only once. The top ten hold approximately 68% of the sample. Their antigen targets remain unknown. This sample comprised T cells from a healthy donor cultured with Jurkat leukemia cells, obtained from a culture containing an anti-CD19 bispecific antibody. These receptor sequences come from a human donor in good health. Some clones in this sample may be carry-over from other donors' samples.

This clonotype was observed many times. This chain links TRBV5-1 with TRBJ2-7, with 7 bases identical to TRBD1. The germline V gene has CDR1 SGHRS and CDR2 YFSETQ. CDR3 length equals 14 residues. The ends lost 8 bases at V and 3 bases at J; junction bases unmatched: 11. The CDR3 DNA reads as TGCGCCAGTACTAACCGGGACAGCTACTACGAGCAGTACTTC. It codes for CASTNRDSYYEQYF.

There are many counts of this clonotype. V and J are TRBV9 and TRBJ1-4; D gene uncertain. CDR3 length: 14 residues. Per the germline V gene, CDR1 is SGDLS and CDR2 is YYNGEE. The V and J ends lost 4 bases and 5 bases respectively, with 12 bases between them. This CDR3 is CASSYAATNEKLFF. CDR3 bases: TGTGCCAGCAGCTACGCCGCCACAAATGAAAAACTGTTTTTT.

This chain joins TRBV6-1 and TRBJ1-2; D gene uncertain. Germline assignment: CDR1 MNHNS and CDR2 SASEGT. CDR3 length: 15 amino acids. Deletions cut 3 bases from V and 0 bases from J, with 11 bases between. The CDR3: CASSDWAASNYGYTF. In DNA form, the CDR3 reads TGTGCCAGCAGTGATTGGGCAGCCTCTAACTATGGCTACACCTTC.

Ten or more counts support this clonotype. V and J are TRBV7-9 and TRBJ2-1; TRBD2 matches at 13 bases. The CDR3 covers 16 residues. Germline assignment: CDR1 SEHNR and CDR2 FQNEAQ (reference sequence). Trimming at V came to 5 bases and at J to 7 bases, leaving 8 bases not matched to a gene. CDR3 coding DNA: TGTGCCAGCAGCCCAAGACTAGCGGGGGGAAAAAATGAGCAGTTCTTC. It translates to CASSPRLAGGKNEQFF. Full variable domain (rest looked up from reference TRBV7-9 and TRBJ2-1): DTGVSQNPRHKITKRGQNVTFRCDPISEHNRLYWYRQTLGQGPEFLTYFQNEAQLEKSRLLSDRFSAERPKGSFSTLEIQRTEQGDSAMYLCASSPRLAGGKNEQFFGPGTRLTVL.

This clonotype showed up many times. CDR3 bases: TGCAGTGCTTCGGAACACCAGGGGGCTGGTGGCTACACCTTC. Translation gives CSASEHQGAGGYTF. V and J are TRBV20-1 and TRBJ1-2; TRBD1 aligns across 8 bases. Germline V gene sequence: CDR1 DFQATT, CDR2 SNEGSKA (reference sequence). The ends lost 5 bases at V and 7 bases at J; junction bases unmatched: 12. This CDR3 contains 14 residues.

This clonotype was counted at least ten times. This chain uses TRBV11-2 with TRBJ2-3; D unclear. Looked up from germline, CDR1 is SGHAT and CDR2 is FQNNGV. V shed 2 bases and J shed 3 bases, with 0 bases lying between them. This CDR3 contains 11 residues. The CDR3 nucleotides read TGTGCCAGCAGCTTAACAGATACGCAGTATTTT. This translates into CASSLTDTQYF.

This clonotype was seen many times. The V call is TRBV20-1, the J call TRBJ2-7; 9 bases are shared with TRBD1. The CDR3 extends over 18 amino acids. Germline CDR1 DFQATT, CDR2 SNEGSKA (reference sequence). V lost 1 base to trimming and J lost 1 base; unmatched junction nucleotides: 14. CDR3 sequence reads: CSARGGDRVLRWSYEQYF. DNA of the CDR3: TGCAGTGCTAGAGGGGGGGACAGGGTCCTCCGGTGGTCCTACGAGCAGTACTTC.

This clonotype has a count of ten or more. V is TRBV2 and J is TRBJ1-1, with no clear D. Per germline, CDR1 SNHLY and CDR2 FYNNEI. This CDR3 spans 11 amino acids. V gave up 2 bases and J gave up 5 bases, with 3 bases separating them. CDR3: CASSEPTEAFF. In DNA form, the CDR3 reads TGTGCCAGCAGTGAACCGACTGAAGCTTTCTTT.

Many counts were recorded for this clonotype. The gene calls are TRBV28 and TRBJ1-1; possible D gene TRBD1, 6 bases. From germline, CDR1 is MDHEN and CDR2 SYDVKM. Trimming cost V 2 bases and J 1 base, with 11 bases left between them. This CDR3 is 15 amino acids long. CDR3 DNA: TGTGCCAGCAGTTTAGGAGGAGGGGGGAACACTGAAGCTTTCTTT. Protein: CASSLGGGGNTEAFF.

By sample fraction, this clonotype is large. V usage is TRBV5-1 and J usage is TRBJ1-2, with TRBD1 matching over 8 bases. J lost 6 bases, V lost 3 bases, and 10 bases had no gene match. The CDR3 length is 15 residues. Germline-derived CDR1 and CDR2 are SGHRS and YFSETQ. Here the CDR3 reads CASSWGYGQGDGYTF. In DNA form, the CDR3 reads TGCGCCAGCAGCTGGGGCTATGGACAGGGCGATGGCTACACCTTC.

This clonotype was counted many times. This chain links TRBV4-1 with TRBJ2-2; 9 bases map to TRBD1. Germline-derived CDR1 and CDR2 are MGHRA and YSYEKL. V lost 2 bases to trimming and J lost 5 bases; unmatched junction nucleotides: 3. The CDR3 length is 15 residues. CDR3: CASSQTGGWTGELFF. CDR3 bases: TGCGCCAGCAGCCAAACAGGGGGCTGGACCGGGGAGCTGTTTTTT.

This clonotype was counted at least ten times. This rearrangement joins TRBV18 to TRBJ1-1; D ambiguous. This CDR3 has 14 residues. Trimming took off 4 bases at V and 1 base at J, with 10 bases between the two ends. The germline V gene has CDR1 KGHSH and CDR2 LQKENI. CDR3 amino acids: CASSQGPQNTEAFF. The DNA for the CDR3 is TGTGCCAGCTCACAGGGCCCACAGAACACTGAAGCTTTCTTT.

This clonotype was counted ten times or more. The rearrangement joins TRBV6-6 to TRBJ2-1, with 10 bases matching TRBD1. CDR3 size: 18 residues. Trimming took 0 bases from V and 1 from J; bases not matched to a gene: 6. Germline V CDR1 and CDR2: MNHNY, SVGAGI (reference sequence). CDR3 sequence reads: CASSYSGTGAWSYNEQFF. CDR3 sequence (DNA): TGTGCCAGCAGTTACTCCGGGACAGGGGCTTGGTCCTACAATGAGCAGTTCTTC.

This clonotype was observed a handful of times. CDR3 loop: CASSLRGGIEQFF. Written as DNA, the CDR3 is TGTGCCAGTAGTCTTCGGGGGGGTATTGAGCAGTTCTTC. The V gene is TRBV19, the J gene TRBJ2-1, with 8 bases that match TRBD2. V lost 5 bases and J lost 9; bases outside the gene matches: 6. CDR3 size: 13 residues. Germline V CDR1 and CDR2: LNHDA, SQIVND (reference sequence).

This clonotype was observed many times. The chain couples TRBV18 to TRBJ2-7; perhaps TRBD1 as D (6 bases). Germline CDR1 and CDR2: KGHSH and LQKENI. The germline V and J ends were trimmed by 3 bases and 2 bases, with 11 bases remaining between them. The length of the CDR3 is 14 residues. In DNA, the CDR3 is TGTGCCAGCTCACCGTCAGGGGAAACCTACGAGCAGTACTTC. As protein: CASSPSGETYEQYF.

This clonotype was observed many times. CDR3 coding DNA: TGCAGTGCTAGAGATGTTAGGGCGGCTAGCACAGATACGCAGTATTTT. It specifies CSARDVRAASTDTQYF. This chain uses TRBV20-1 with TRBJ2-3; D is uncertain. This CDR3 contains 16 residues. Germline CDR1 reads DFQATT; CDR2 reads SNEGSKA (reference sequence). Trimming left V 0 bases short and J 0 bases short, with 13 bases between.

This clonotype showed up many times. The V call is TRBV7-6, the J call TRBJ2-3, with 12 bases aligning to TRBD2. Trimming cost V 0 bases and J 0 bases; bases outside gene matches: 4. CDR1 is SGHVS, CDR2 FNYEAQ, per germline. This CDR3 has 18 amino acids. The CDR3 region has the DNA TGTGCCAGCAGCTTAGCTGAGGGACTAGCGGGTAGCACAGATACGCAGTATTTT. This translates into CASSLAEGLAGSTDTQYF.

The sample holds many counts of this clonotype. The chain recombines TRBV30 with TRBJ1-1, with D uncertain. Germline CDR1 GTSNPN, CDR2 SVGIG (reference sequence). The CDR3 covers 16 residues. Between the trimmed V and J ends, which lost 2 bases and 0 bases, there was a span of 16 bases. CDR3 sequence reads: CAWSLLGPQMNTEAFF. The DNA of the CDR3 is TGTGCCTGGAGTCTCTTAGGGCCGCAAATGAACACTGAAGCTTTCTTT. The full variable domain, with the rest looked up from reference TRBV30 and TRBJ1-1, is SQTIHQWPATLVQPVGSPLSLECTVEGTSNPNLYWYRQAAGRGLQLLFYSVGIGQISSEVPQNLSASRPQDRQFILSSKKLLLSDSGFYLCAWSLLGPQMNTEAFFGQGTRLTVV.

This clonotype has at least ten counts. The chain joins TRBV10-3 to TRBJ1-3; no definite D call. Germline V gene data show CDR1 as ENHRY and CDR2 as SYGVKD. Trimming pared 0 bases from V and 0 bases from J, leaving 12 bases between. The CDR3 consists of 17 residues. CDR3 loop: CAISESGRIHSGNTIYF. For the CDR3, the DNA is TGTGCCATCAGTGAGTCAGGGAGGATCCACTCTGGAAACACCATATATTTT.

This clonotype was seen ten or more times. The CDR3 sequence: CASRTSGSGGAWETQYF. CDR3 nucleotides: TGTGCCAGCAGAACCTCGGGTAGCGGGGGGGCTTGGGAGACCCAGTACTTC. J is TRBJ2-5 and V is TRBV28; 11 bases are shared with TRBD2. The CDR3 loop spans 17 amino acids. The V and J ends lost 6 bases and 5 bases, in that order; junction bases with no gene match: 14. The V gene's germline CDR1 is MDHEN and CDR2 SYDVKM.

This clonotype was recorded many times. The gene calls are TRBV27 and TRBJ1-2; 7 bases align to TRBD1. CDR1 is MNHEY and CDR2 is SMNVEV in the germline V gene (reference sequence). V gave up 2 bases and J gave up 2 bases; unmatched junction bases: 5. This CDR3 is 15 amino acids long. CDR3 coding DNA: TGTGCCAGCAGTTTACGGGCAGGGGGGAACTATGGCTACACCTTC. Encoded protein: CASSLRAGGNYGYTF.

This clonotype has ten or more counts. The chain employs TRBV6-5 and TRBJ1-4; 7 positions agree with TRBD1. The CDR3 runs 13 residues. The junction had 1 base not matched to a gene; V was cut back by 4 bases and J by 5 bases. CDR1 is MNHEY, CDR2 SVGAGI, per germline. In DNA form, the CDR3 reads TGTGCCAGCAGTTGGGACAGAAATGAAAAACTGTTTTTT. Amino acids: CASSWDRNEKLFF.

There are many counts of this clonotype. V and J are TRBV29-1 and TRBJ2-1, with D tentatively TRBD2 (5 bases). In germline, CDR1 is SQVTM, CDR2 ANQGSEA. The CDR3 runs to 13 residues. V was shortened by 8 bases and J by 0 bases, with 11 bases between the two germline ends. The CDR3 here is CSSIGGSYNEQFF. In DNA, the CDR3 is TGCAGCAGCATTGGAGGCTCCTACAATGAGCAGTTCTTC.

This clonotype was seen many times. The chain is built from TRBV7-8 and TRBJ1-4, with a weak D call TRBD1 (6 bases). Trimming cost V 2 bases and J 4 bases, with 17 bases left between them. The CDR3 has 17 amino acids. Germline CDR1 and CDR2: SGHVS and FQNEAQ. The CDR3 DNA reads as TGTGCCAGCAGCTTATACAGGGAAATGATTGGTAATGAAAAACTGTTTTTT. Translating it yields CASSLYREMIGNEKLFF.

This clonotype was seen at least ten times. The rearrangement uses TRBV6-5 and TRBJ1-4; tentative D call: TRBD1 (6 bases). CDR3 length: 15 residues. CDR1 is MNHEY, CDR2 SVGAGI, per germline. Trimming cost V 1 base and J 8 bases, with 14 bases left between them. CDR3 in DNA: TGTGCCAGCAGTTACTTGGGGGGCGCGGGGGAAAAACTGTTTTTT. Its protein product is CASSYLGGAGEKLFF.

This clonotype was observed at least ten times. The rearrangement joins TRBV13 to TRBJ2-7; 9 bases line up with TRBD1. V gave up 4 bases and J gave up 6 bases; unmatched junction bases: 7. The CDR3 is 14 amino acids. In germline, CDR1 is PRHDT, CDR2 FYEKMQ (reference sequence). The CDR3 protein is CASSSGTGLAEQYF. CDR3 in DNA: TGTGCCAGCAGCTCGGGGACAGGGCTGGCCGAGCAGTACTTC.

In its sample, this clonotype was seen many times. This rearrangement joins TRBV7-9 to TRBJ2-3; D unresolved. Germline CDR1 is SEHNR and CDR2 is FQNEAQ (reference sequence). CDR3 size: 12 residues. Trimming took 3 bases from V and 6 from J, leaving 7 bases between them. The CDR3 region has the DNA TGTGCCAGCAGCTTTCTATTGGATACGCAGTATTTT. Its translation is CASSFLLDTQYF.

Many counts were recorded for this clonotype. As DNA, the CDR3 is TGCGCCAGCAGCCAAGGGGGGGGCTCCTACGAGCAGTACTTC. Residues: CASSQGGGSYEQYF. The chain carries TRBV4-1 and TRBJ2-7; TRBD2 matches at 7 bases. J gave up 0 bases and V 1 base, and 0 bases lay outside the gene matches. Germline CDR1 is MGHRA and CDR2 is YSYEKL. This CDR3 has 14 amino acids.

This clonotype was seen repeatedly, ten times or more. The J gene is TRBJ2-5, the V gene TRBV19, with D possibly being TRBD2 (6 bases). Trimming removed 5 bases from V and 2 bases from J, with 15 bases in between. Looked up from germline, CDR1 is LNHDA and CDR2 is SQIVND (reference sequence). CDR3 length: 15 amino acids. CDR3 sequence (DNA): TGTGCCAGTAGTTCCCGACGGGGGAGGCAAGAGACCCAGTACTTC. It translates to CASSSRRGRQETQYF.